This T cell receptor (beta chain) came from a study of graft-versus-host responses after intestinal transplantation. Study context: Each patient got anti-thymocyte globulin induction, then tacrolimus and steroids for around three years. Study conclusions and caveats: Early post-transplant falls in HvG clones accompanied the peak levels of circulating GvH clones. Elevated graft-versus-host to host-versus-graft clonal ratios in allografts were recorded for patients with graft-donor T cell macrochimerism. The marrow of recipients harbored GvH clones, and ileum or blood showed some of them first.

Sequenced by immunoSEQ multiplex PCR; TCRdb stores in-frame clones only, minus some. The table shows tens of thousands of clones, with 90% to 95% occurring only once. The sample holds one count of this clone. The antigen remains unidentified. Per germline, CDR1 SEHNR and CDR2 FQNEAQ (reference sequence). This CDR3 spans 11 amino acids. Trimming removed 2 bases at V and 6 bases at J, with 3 bases between. The input for sequencing was unstimulated CD8+ T cells sorted from spleen or lymph node cells, taken before intestinal transplant. This clonotype originated in a human donor who received an intestinal transplant. V usage is TRBV7-9 and J usage is TRBJ2-3; no definite D call. CDR3 bases: TGTGCCAGCAGCTTACCGGATACGCAGTATTTT. It encodes CASSLPDTQYF.